This is a list of T cell receptor beta chains from one sample in a study of blood T cell repertoires in COVID-19. Sequencing was performed with immunoSEQ multiplex PCR; in TCRdb, only in-frame clones are kept and a portion is missing. The sample yields under 400,000 clones, around 87% seen once. Sequencing input: PBMCs or T cells enriched from blood (not recorded which). The receptor source for this set is a man aged 40-49 years in a cohort exposed to, infected with or recovered from COVID-19 (not recorded which). The CDR3 runs from the conserved cysteine through the conserved F or W. D genes are given only for firm matches. Some rows mark clone size as missing; the rest say once, few, many or name a class of expanded clone.

J	V	size	D	CDR3	DNA
TRBJ1-3	TRBV19	.	.	CASTQGTSGNTIYF	TGTGCCAGTACCCAAGGGACAAGTGGAAACACCATATATTTT
TRBJ2-6	TRBV7-9	.	TRBD2	CASTRAGASGANVLTF	TGTGCCAGCACCCGAGCGGGGGCCTCTGGGGCCAACGTCCTGACTTTC
TRBJ1-1	TRBV29-1	.	TRBD1	CSVVGTDSNTEAFF	TGCAGCGTCGTTGGGACAGACAGTAACACTGAAGCTTTCTTT
TRBJ2-7	TRBV5-1	.	TRBD2	CASSSTGGSSYEQYF	TGCGCCAGCAGCTCTACTGGCGGGAGCTCCTACGAGCAGTACTTC
TRBJ2-1	TRBV6-5	.	.	CASRPLGSSYNEQFF	TGTGCCAGCAGGCCCCTAGGGAGCTCCTACAATGAGCAGTTCTTC
TRBJ2-3	TRBV4-2	once	.	CASSPLGGESDTQYF	TGTGCCAGCAGCCCGCTCGGGGGAGAGTCAGATACGCAGTATTTT
TRBJ2-2	TRBV28	.	TRBD1	CASRSGTGVTGELFF	TGTGCCAGCAGGTCCGGGACAGGGGTGACCGGGGAGCTGTTTTTT
TRBJ1-1	TRBV19	.	.	CASSGPQGTTEAFF	TGTGCCAGTAGTGGCCCACAGGGTACTACTGAAGCTTTCTTT
TRBJ2-1	TRBV24-1	.	TRBD2	CATSDLSSGRTQFF	TGTGCCACCAGTGATTTATCCAGCGGGAGGACCCAGTTCTTC
TRBJ1-5	TRBV19	.	.	CASSFPGNQPQHF	TGTGCCAGTAGTTTTCCCGGCAATCAGCCCCAGCATTTT
TRBJ2-3	TRBV11-2	.	.	CASSLPTSIGDTQYF	TGTGCCAGCAGCCTCCCAACTAGCATCGGAGATACGCAGTATTTT
TRBJ1-2	TRBV12-5	.	.	CASGLGLTGPYGYTF	TGTGCTAGTGGTTTGGGACTTACAGGGCCCTATGGCTACACCTTC
TRBJ2-7	TRBV3-1/TRBV3-2	.	.	CASSEGSGEQYF	TGTGCCAGCAGCGAGGGTTCGGGCGAGCAGTACTTC
TRBJ1-1	TRBV14	.	TRBD1	CASSPDREDTEAFF	TGTGCCAGCAGCCCCGACAGGGAGGACACTGAAGCTTTCTTT
TRBJ2-7	TRBV10-3	.	TRBD1	CAIRDRSSYEQYF	TGTGCCATCAGGGACAGGAGCTCCTACGAGCAGTACTTC